The sequence of this T cell receptor (beta chain) was determined in a study of early T cells in non-severe SARS-CoV-2 infection. About the study: Whole-blood bulk RNA, unsorted, was sequenced, and chains were unpaired.

cDNA molecules, individually, were tagged with unique molecular identifiers. MiXCR, applied by TCRdb to the 5' RACE reads, yields one record per CDR3 protein. The repertoire includes approximately 62,000 distinct CDR3 sequences, about an eighth of them detected once, and 4% to 5% sits in the top ten. Germline-derived CDR1 and CDR2 are GTSNPN and SVGIG (reference sequence). This CDR3 comprises 12 residues. V shed 3 bases and J shed 2 bases, with 7 bases lying between them. Findings and limits, study-wide: VDJdb matching favored anti-spike CD8 responses, missing private and CD4 specificities.

This clonotype was picked up many times. Its antigen is as yet unknown. The chain couples TRBV30 to TRBJ1-1; D ambiguous. Sequences were obtained from whole blood. The TCR comes from an adult who was a healthcare worker with PCR-confirmed SARS-CoV-2 infection or an uninfected control (not recorded which). In DNA form, the CDR3 reads TGTGCCTGGAGGCGGATCAACACTGAAGCTTTCTTT. This encodes CAWRRINTEAFF.